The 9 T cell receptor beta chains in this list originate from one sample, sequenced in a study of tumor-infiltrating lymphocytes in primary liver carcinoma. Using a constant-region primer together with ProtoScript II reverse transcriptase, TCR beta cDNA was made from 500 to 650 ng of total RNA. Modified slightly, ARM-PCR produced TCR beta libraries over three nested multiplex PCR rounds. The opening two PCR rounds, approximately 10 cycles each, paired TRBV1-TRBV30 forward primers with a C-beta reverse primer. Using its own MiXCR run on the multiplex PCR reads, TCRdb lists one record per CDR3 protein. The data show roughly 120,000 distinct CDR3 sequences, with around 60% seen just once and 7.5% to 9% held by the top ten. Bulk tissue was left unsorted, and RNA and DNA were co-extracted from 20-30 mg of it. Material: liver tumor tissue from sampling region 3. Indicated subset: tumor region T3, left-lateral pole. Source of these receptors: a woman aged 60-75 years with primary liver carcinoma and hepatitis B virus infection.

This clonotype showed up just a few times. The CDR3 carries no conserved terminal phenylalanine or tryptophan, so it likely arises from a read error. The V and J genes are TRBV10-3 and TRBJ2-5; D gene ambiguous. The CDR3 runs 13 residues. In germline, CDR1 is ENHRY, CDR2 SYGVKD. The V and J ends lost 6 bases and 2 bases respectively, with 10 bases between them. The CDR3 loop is CAIRQDGQETQYI. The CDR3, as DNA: TGTGCCATCAGGCAGGATGGTCAAGAGACCCAGTACATC.

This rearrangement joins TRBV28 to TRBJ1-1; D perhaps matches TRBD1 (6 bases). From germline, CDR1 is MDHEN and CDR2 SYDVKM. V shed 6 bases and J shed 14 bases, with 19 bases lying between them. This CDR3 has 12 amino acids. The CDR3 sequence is CASSHRVSDAFF. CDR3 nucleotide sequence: TGTGCCAGCAGCCACAGGGTTTCTGATGCGTTCTTT.

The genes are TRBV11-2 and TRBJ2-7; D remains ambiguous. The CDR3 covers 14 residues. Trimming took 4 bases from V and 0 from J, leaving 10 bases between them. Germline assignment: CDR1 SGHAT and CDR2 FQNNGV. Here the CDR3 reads CASSSVIGSYEQYF. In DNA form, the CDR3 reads TGTGCCAGCAGCTCCGTGATTGGCTCCTACGAGCAGTACTTC.

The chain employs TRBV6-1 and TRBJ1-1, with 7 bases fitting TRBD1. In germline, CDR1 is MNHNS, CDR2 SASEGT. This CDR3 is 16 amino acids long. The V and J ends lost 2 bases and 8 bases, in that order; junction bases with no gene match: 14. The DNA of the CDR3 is TGTGCCAGCAGTGAATATCGGACAGGAACGAACGCCGAAGCTTTCTTT. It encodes CASSEYRTGTNAEAFF.

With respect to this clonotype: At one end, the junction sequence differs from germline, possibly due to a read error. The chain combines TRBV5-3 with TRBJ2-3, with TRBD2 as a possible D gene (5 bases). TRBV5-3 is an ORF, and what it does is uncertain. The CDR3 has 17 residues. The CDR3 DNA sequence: TGTGCCAGAATCTTGGCTACGGAGGAAATTCTTACAGATACGCAGTATTTT. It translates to CARILATEEILTDTQYF.

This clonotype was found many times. DNA for the CDR3: TGCAGCGTTGAGGAGGGCACGAACACTGAAGCTTTCTTT. Residues: CSVEEGTNTEAFF. The chain carries TRBV29-1 and TRBJ1-1; D gene uncertain. V lost 3 bases to trimming and J lost 1 base, with 9 bases between them. The CDR3 runs to 13 residues. CDR1 SQVTM and CDR2 ANQGSEA come from the germline V gene.

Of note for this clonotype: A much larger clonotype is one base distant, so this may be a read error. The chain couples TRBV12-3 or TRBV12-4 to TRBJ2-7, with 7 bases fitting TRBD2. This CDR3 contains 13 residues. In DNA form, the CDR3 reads TGTGCCAGCAGTTGGGGGACTATCTCCGAGCGGTACTTC. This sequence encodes CASSWGTISERYF.

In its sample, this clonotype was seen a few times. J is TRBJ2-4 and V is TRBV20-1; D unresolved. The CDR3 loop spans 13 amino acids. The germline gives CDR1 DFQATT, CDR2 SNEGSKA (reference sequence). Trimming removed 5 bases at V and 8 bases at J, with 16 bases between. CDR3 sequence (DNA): TGCAGTGCTGTGGAAGCGAGATGGGACATTCAGTACTTC. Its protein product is CSAVEARWDIQYF.

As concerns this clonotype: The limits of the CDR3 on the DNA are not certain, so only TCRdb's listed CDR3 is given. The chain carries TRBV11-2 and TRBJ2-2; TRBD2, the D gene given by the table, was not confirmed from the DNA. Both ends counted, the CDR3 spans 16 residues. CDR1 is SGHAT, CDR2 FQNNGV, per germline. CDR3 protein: CACSLEVEVAPGSYFF.